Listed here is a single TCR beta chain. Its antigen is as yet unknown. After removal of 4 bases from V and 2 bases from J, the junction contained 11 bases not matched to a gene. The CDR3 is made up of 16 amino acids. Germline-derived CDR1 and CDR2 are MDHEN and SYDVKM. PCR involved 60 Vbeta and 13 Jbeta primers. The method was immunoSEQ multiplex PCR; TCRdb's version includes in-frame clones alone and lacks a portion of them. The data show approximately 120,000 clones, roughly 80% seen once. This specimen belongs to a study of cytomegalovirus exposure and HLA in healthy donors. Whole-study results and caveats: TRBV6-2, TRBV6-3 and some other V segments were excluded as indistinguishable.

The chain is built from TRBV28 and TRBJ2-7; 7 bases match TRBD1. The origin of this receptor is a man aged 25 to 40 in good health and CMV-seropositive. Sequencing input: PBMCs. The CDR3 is CASSSISGTVAYEQYF. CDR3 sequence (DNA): TGTGCCAGCAGTTCAATCTCCGGGACAGTAGCCTACGAGCAGTACTTC.